The T cell receptor beta chain described here comes from a study of T cells in Graves' hyperthyroidism and ophthalmopathy. Study-wide results and limits: A model of 13 V-J features distinguished ophthalmopathy from stable hyperthyroidism.

There were TCR beta CDR3 regions amplified from RNA transcripts. First-round RT-PCR targeting the TCR CDR3 was performed with the HTBI primer set. TCRdb reprocessed the multiplex PCR reads via MiXCR and lists one record per CDR3 protein. The table lists 730,000 or so distinct CDR3 sequences, around 20% of them singletons. Patients aged 18 to 65 had newly diagnosed hyperthyroidism that had lasted under 2 months. V lost 0 bases to trimming and J lost 9 bases, with 9 bases between them. The CDR3 consists of 14 residues. Germline CDR1 and CDR2: MNHEY and SVGAGI. This clonotype was seen many times. Its specificity is unknown.

This chain links TRBV6-5 with TRBJ1-6; D perhaps matches TRBD1 (5 bases). This clonotype was sampled from a woman aged 45-65 years with Graves' hyperthyroidism that later progressed to Graves' ophthalmopathy. The sequenced material came from blood. For the CDR3, the DNA is TGTGCCAGCAGTTACTCGAGTCAGGGTTCACCCCTCCACTTT. Translating gives CASSYSSQGSPLHF.